This T cell receptor (beta chain) emerged from a study of blood T cells in healthy people across ages. Primed by a sample-barcoded 5' primer and a J-beta primer mix, a second PCR proceeded for 7 to 11 cycles. Per sample, CDR3-containing paired-end reads numbered at least 3 million. From the 5' RACE reads, TCRdb called clonotypes with MiXCR, one entry per CDR3 protein. The table has 1.5 million to 2 million distinct CDR3 sequences, approximately 50% seen once. The germline V gene encodes CDR1 SGDLS and CDR2 YYNGEE. The CDR3 totals 15 residues. V was pared by 2 bases and J by 7 bases, with 11 bases of the junction left unmatched.

This TCR was sampled from a woman between 40 and 55 years old in good health. This chain uses TRBV9 with TRBJ1-2, with 7 nucleotides matching TRBD1. The material sequenced was blood. The CDR3 sequence: CASSVHRGGGSGYTF. The CDR3 region has the DNA TGTGCCAGCAGCGTTCACAGGGGTGGAGGTAGTGGCTACACCTTC.